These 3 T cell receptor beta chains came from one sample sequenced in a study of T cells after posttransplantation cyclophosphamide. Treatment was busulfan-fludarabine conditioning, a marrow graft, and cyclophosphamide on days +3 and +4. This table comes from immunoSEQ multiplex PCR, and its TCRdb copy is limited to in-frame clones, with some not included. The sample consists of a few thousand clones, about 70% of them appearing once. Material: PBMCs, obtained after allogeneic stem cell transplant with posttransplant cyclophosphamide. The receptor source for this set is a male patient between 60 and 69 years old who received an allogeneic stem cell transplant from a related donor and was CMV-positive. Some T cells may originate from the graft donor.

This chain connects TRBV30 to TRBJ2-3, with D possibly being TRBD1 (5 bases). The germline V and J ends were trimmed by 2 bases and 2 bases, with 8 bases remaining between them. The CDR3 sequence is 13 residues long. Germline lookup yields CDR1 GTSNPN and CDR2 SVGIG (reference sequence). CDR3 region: CAWSWTSTDTQYF. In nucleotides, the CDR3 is TGTGCCTGGAGTTGGACATCCACAGATACGCAGTATTTT.

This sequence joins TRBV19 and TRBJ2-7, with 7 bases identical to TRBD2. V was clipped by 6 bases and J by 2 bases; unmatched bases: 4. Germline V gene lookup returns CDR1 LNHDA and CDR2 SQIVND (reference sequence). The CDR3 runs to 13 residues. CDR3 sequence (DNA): TGTGCCAGTAGAGAGAGCGGGACCTACGAGCAGTACTTC. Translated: CASRESGTYEQYF.

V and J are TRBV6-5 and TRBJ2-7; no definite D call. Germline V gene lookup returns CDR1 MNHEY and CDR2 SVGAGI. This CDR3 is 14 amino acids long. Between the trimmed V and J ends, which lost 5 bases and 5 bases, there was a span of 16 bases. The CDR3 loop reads CASSDRWSSDEQYF. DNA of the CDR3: TGTGCCAGCAGTGACCGTTGGAGTTCTGACGAGCAGTACTTC.